This entry features one T cell receptor (beta chain) sequence. Its specificity is not known. Selection required adequate fresh-frozen tumor tissue plus more than two years' survival data. None of the glioblastoma patients had an isocitrate dehydrogenase mutation. This specimen comes from a study of glioma-infiltrating T cells after dendritic cell vaccination. On the study more broadly: Autologous tumor lysate-pulsed dendritic cell vaccination was given between about 2003 and 2013.

Study observations and caveats: TCR clonality showed no direct relationship with survival.

Using immunoSEQ multiplex PCR, the repertoire was profiled, and TCRdb retains in-frame clones only, with some absent. The sample shows around 96,000 clones, approximately 81% of them seen only once. CDR1 is GTSNPN and CDR2 is SVGIG in the germline V gene (reference sequence). This CDR3 contains 13 residues. V was clipped by 2 bases and J by 11 bases; unmatched bases: 10. This sample comprised blood, obtained before dendritic cell vaccination. The chain has TRBV30 and TRBJ1-1, with 8 bases lining up with TRBD1. This clonotype was obtained from a human donor with glioblastoma. For the CDR3, the DNA is TGTGCCTGGAGTCCCTCAGGGGGCATTTTCGCTTTCTTT. Translated: CAWSPSGGIFAFF.